This T cell receptor (beta chain) is drawn from a study of CD8+CD57+ T cells in acquired aplastic anemia. As for the study in general: The mean DNA yield obtained from sorted CD4+ and CD8+ cells came to about 3.2 ug.

The CDR3 spans 17 residues. Germline V gives CDR1 MGHDK, CDR2 SYGVNS. Trimming removed 1 base at V and 2 bases at J, with 18 bases between. Whole-study findings and limits: Shared by patients and controls, 25 to 30 CD8+ CDR3s were abundant in patients. Any difference that existed in CD8+ Simpson's diversity between patients and controls was not significant.

The template for TCR beta VDJ and CDR3 sequence profiling was genomic DNA. MiXCR was run by TCRdb on the reads, yielding one entry per CDR3 protein. This table has 250,000 to 300,000 distinct CDR3 sequences, roughly half appearing once. Points on this clonotype: Its antigen is not known.

Material: sorted CD4+, CD8+, or CD8+CD57+ T cells (not recorded which) from PBMCs. V and J are TRBV25-1 and TRBJ2-7, with a tentative D call TRBD2 (5 bases). The clonotype originates from a human donor with severe aplastic anemia or a healthy control (not recorded which). In DNA form, the CDR3 reads TGTGCCAGCAGTGAATCTCCCGGGCAGCGGAGTACCTACGAGCAGTACTTC. Translated: CASSESPGQRSTYEQYF.